This T cell receptor beta chain was sequenced during a study of cytotoxic CD8 clonotypes in ibrutinib-treated CLL. Study context: Of a cohort that held 11 relapsed/refractory and roughly 14 treatment-naive patients, 17 to 18 were IGHV unmutated.

Study-level points and caveats: While tracking circulating CD8+ T-cell counts, baseline clonality exceeded that of age-matched healthy donors. Treatment left the uncommon public clonotypes either contracted or stable in frequency.

Assay: immunoSEQ multiplex PCR; the TCRdb copy retains only in-frame clones and omits some. Of about 310,000 clones listed, just under 80% are singletons. As concerns this clone: Its antigen remains unknown.

CDR3 length equals 16 residues. J gave up 4 bases and V 4 bases, and 10 bases lay outside the gene matches. Germline CDR1 and CDR2: MGHDK and SYGVNS. The chain joins TRBV25-1 to TRBJ2-3; 8 bases agree with TRBD2. The clonotype comes from a human donor with chronic lymphocytic leukemia. Material: PBMCs, obtained before ibrutinib treatment. The CDR3 here is CASSVVGLAGADTQYF. In DNA form, the CDR3 reads TGTGCCAGCAGTGTCGTTGGGCTAGCGGGCGCAGATACGCAGTATTTT. The whole variable domain, filled in from reference TRBV25-1 and TRBJ2-3, reads EADIYQTPRYLVIGTGKKITLECSQTMGHDKMYWYQQDPGMELHLIHYSYGVNSTEKGDLSSESTVSRIRTEHFPLTLESARPSHTSQYLCASSVVGLAGADTQYFGPGTRLTVL.